This TCR beta chain comes out of a study of Graves' ophthalmopathy and Graves' hyperthyroidism. At the level of the study: Peripheral blood sampling preceded any treatment and occurred at initial diagnosis. Study-wide results and limits: Most thyroid clonotypes with frequency above 0.001 were detected in blood too.

There are many counts of this clonotype. Its target is unknown. Orbital computed tomography, thyroid ultrasound, TRAb, serum thyroxine and clinical symptoms formed the basis of diagnosis. From fresh peripheral blood, around 11 ml in volume, the PBMCs were obtained. The authors amplified TCR beta CDR3 regions, and they did so from RNA transcripts for repertoire sequencing. The first round was an RT-PCR with HTBI primers, and the second round was a multiplex PCR. TCRdb re-analysed the multiplex PCR reads in MiXCR, keeping a single row per CDR3 protein. This sample has 360,000 or so distinct CDR3 sequences, with roughly 18% found just once. The sequence came from a woman under 30 with Graves' ophthalmopathy. Sequencing used peripheral blood.

This chain's CDR3 is CASGLIVGQGNRGPNSPLHF. CDR3 sequence (DNA): TGTGCTAGTGGTTTAATCGTCGGGCAGGGAAATAGGGGACCTAATTCACCCCTCCACTTT. The rearrangement uses TRBV12-5 and TRBJ1-6; maybe TRBD1 (5 bases). The CDR3 extends over 20 amino acids. Germline V gives CDR1 LGHNT, CDR2 FRNRAP. V dropped 3 bases and J dropped 6 bases, with 27 bases sitting between them.